A single sample is the source of the 11 T cell receptor beta chains below, sequenced in a study of Graves' ophthalmopathy and Graves' hyperthyroidism. From RNA, the CDR3 regions of TCR beta chains were amplified and sequenced. The library came from an HTBI-primed first-round RT-PCR and a second-round multiplex PCR. One entry per CDR3 protein results from TCRdb running MiXCR on the multiplex PCR reads. The sample holds hundreds of thousands of distinct CDR3 sequences, under 25% seen once. Sequenced: peripheral blood. Every receptor here comes from a woman aged 18 to 35 with stable Graves' hyperthyroidism.

In this sample, this clonotype turned up a few times. The chain recombines TRBV30 with TRBJ1-1; unclear D gene. Germline CDR1 is GTSNPN and CDR2 is SVGIG (reference sequence). The germline V and J ends were trimmed by 2 bases and 3 bases, with 13 bases remaining between them. CDR3 length equals 14 residues. CDR3 region: CAWSRTLADTEAFF. The CDR3 bases are TGTGCCTGGAGTAGAACGTTGGCGGACACTGAAGCTTTCTTT.

This clonotype was recorded only once. The genes are TRBV18 and TRBJ2-7; 7 bases fit TRBD1. The trim removed 2 bases at V and 3 bases at J, leaving 10 bases unmatched. Germline V gene lookup returns CDR1 KGHSH and CDR2 LQKENI. The CDR3 runs 16 residues. The CDR3 reads CASSPIDRVSIYEQYF. In nucleotides, the CDR3 is TGTGCCAGCTCACCAATAGACAGGGTGTCGATCTACGAGCAGTACTTC.

This clonotype showed up many times. The chain has TRBV28 and TRBJ2-7; 9 bases map to TRBD1. Germline-derived CDR1 and CDR2 are MDHEN and SYDVKM. V shed 5 bases and J 3 bases; nucleotides not matched to a gene: 5. The CDR3 is 14 amino acids. CDR3 sequence (DNA): TGTGCCAGCAGTCAAGACAGGGGGGACTACGAGCAGTACTTC. Its translation: CASSQDRGDYEQYF.

This chain connects TRBV20-1 to TRBJ2-7; perhaps TRBD2 as D (5 bases). The CDR3 has 13 amino acids. The ends were cut back, 3 bases at V and 4 bases at J, with 13 bases in the middle. Per the germline V gene, CDR1 is DFQATT and CDR2 is SNEGSKA (reference sequence). CDR3 nucleotide sequence: TGCAGTGCTAGCCAACTAGGGTCGTACGAGCAGTACTTC. Residues: CSASQLGSYEQYF.

The rearrangement links TRBV28 to TRBJ2-7; D uncertain. The length of the CDR3 is 13 residues. The V end lost 2 bases, the J end lost 6 bases, and 11 bases lay between the germline ends. Germline V lookup: CDR1 MDHEN, CDR2 SYDVKM. CDR3 residues: CASSLGPASEQYF. The CDR3 nucleotides are TGTGCCAGCAGTTTAGGGCCCGCCTCCGAGCAGTACTTC.

This clonotype was seen repeatedly, ten times or more. The chain has TRBV5-1 and TRBJ2-5, with 9 bases fitting TRBD2. The length of the CDR3 is 15 residues. Germline assignment: CDR1 SGHRS and CDR2 YFSETQ. Trimming at V came to 1 base and at J to 5 bases, leaving 6 bases not matched to a gene. CDR3 region: CASSLLAGVRETQYF. CDR3 coding DNA: TGCGCCAGCAGCTTGTTAGCGGGAGTGAGGGAGACCCAGTACTTC.

This clonotype came up many times. The chain is built from TRBV27 and TRBJ1-5; D unresolved. Trimming removed 2 bases at V and 9 bases at J, with 11 bases between. Per the germline V gene, CDR1 is MNHEY and CDR2 is SMNVEV (reference sequence). This CDR3 contains 13 residues. The CDR3 DNA sequence: TGTGCCAGCAGTTTAACCCCCTGGCGGCCCCAGCATTTT. This sequence encodes CASSLTPWRPQHF.

Turning to this clonotype: Since a much larger clone is just one base distant, this may be a read error. The chain combines TRBV12-3 or TRBV12-4 with TRBJ2-5, with D perhaps matching TRBD1 (6 bases). The CDR3 runs to 11 residues. Between the trimmed V and J ends, which lost 10 bases and 6 bases, there was a span of 12 bases. CDR3 sequence reads: CAILQGKTQYF. The CDR3, as DNA: TGTGCCATCTTACAGGGCAAGACCCAGTACTTC.

In this sample, this clonotype turned up many times. The chain joins TRBV25-1 to TRBJ2-7; the D is unclear. This CDR3 comprises 15 residues. Per germline, CDR1 MGHDK and CDR2 SYGVNS. V gave up 4 bases and J gave up 3 bases, with 16 bases separating them. The CDR3 DNA reads TGTGCCAGCAGTGCATCCAGCCCAGAGAACTACGAGCAGTACTTC. Protein sequence: CASSASSPENYEQYF.

This clonotype was observed many times. CDR3: CASSLNLGPGELFF. DNA for the CDR3: TGTGCCAGCAGTTTAAATCTAGGGCCCGGGGAGCTGTTTTTT. V and J are TRBV12-3 or TRBV12-4 and TRBJ2-2; D is unresolved. With 2 bases removed from V and 6 bases from J, the gap between germline ends came to 10 bases. The CDR3 loop spans 14 amino acids.

This clonotype was counted once. The CDR3 bases are TGTGCCAGCAGCCAGGGGGCTGAAGGCTACACCTTC. Amino acids: CASSQGAEGYTF. V gene TRBV5-3 combines with J gene TRBJ1-2; 8 bases align to TRBD1. TRBV5-3 is placed among ORFs of uncertain function. The CDR3 sequence is 12 residues long. V lost 8 bases and J lost 8; bases outside the gene matches: 8.